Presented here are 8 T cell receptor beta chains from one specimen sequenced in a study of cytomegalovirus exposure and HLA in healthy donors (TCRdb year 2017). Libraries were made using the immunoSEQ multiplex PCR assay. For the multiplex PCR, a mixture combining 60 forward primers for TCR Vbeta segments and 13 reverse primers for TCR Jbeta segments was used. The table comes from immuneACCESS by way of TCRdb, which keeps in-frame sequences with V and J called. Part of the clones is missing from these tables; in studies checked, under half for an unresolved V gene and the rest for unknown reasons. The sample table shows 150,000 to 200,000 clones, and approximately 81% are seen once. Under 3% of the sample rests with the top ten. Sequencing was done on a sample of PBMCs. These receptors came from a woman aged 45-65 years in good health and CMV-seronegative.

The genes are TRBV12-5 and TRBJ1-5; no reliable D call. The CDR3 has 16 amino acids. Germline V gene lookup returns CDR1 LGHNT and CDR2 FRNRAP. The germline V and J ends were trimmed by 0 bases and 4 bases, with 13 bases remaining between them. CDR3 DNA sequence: TGTGCTAGTGGTTTGGTACCCGGTCACCCGAATCAGCCCCAGCATTTT. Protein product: CASGLVPGHPNQPQHF. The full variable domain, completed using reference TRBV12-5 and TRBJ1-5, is DARVTQTPRHKVTEMGQEVTMRCQPILGHNTVFWYRQTMMQGLELLAYFRNRAPLDDSGMPKDRFSAEMPDATLATLKIQPSEPRDSAVYFCASGLVPGHPNQPQHFGDGTRLSIL.

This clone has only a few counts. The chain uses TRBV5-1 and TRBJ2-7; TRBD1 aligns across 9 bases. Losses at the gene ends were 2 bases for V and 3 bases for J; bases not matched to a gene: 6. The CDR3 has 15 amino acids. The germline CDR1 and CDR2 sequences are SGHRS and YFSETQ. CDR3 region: CASSFVTGGVYEQYF. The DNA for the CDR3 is TGCGCCAGCAGCTTCGTAACAGGGGGCGTCTACGAGCAGTACTTC.

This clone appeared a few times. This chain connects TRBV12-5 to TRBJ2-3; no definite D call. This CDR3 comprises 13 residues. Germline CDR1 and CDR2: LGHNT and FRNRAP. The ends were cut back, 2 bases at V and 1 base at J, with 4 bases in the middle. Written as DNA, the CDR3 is TGTGCTAGTGGTTTGTCGGGCACAGATACGCAGTATTTT. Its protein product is CASGLSGTDTQYF.

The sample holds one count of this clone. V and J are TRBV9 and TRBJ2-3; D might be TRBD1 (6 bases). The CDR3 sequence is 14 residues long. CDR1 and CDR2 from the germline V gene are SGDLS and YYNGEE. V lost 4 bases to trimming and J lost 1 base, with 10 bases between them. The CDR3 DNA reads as TGTGCCAGCAGCTGGGGGCGGGGCACAGATACGCAGTATTTT. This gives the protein CASSWGRGTDTQYF.

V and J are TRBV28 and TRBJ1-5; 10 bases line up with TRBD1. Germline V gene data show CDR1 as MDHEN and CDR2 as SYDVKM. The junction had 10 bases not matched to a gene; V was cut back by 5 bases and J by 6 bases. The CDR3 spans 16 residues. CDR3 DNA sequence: TGTGCCAGCAGTACACCGGGACAGGGGAACGGTCAGCCCCAGCATTTT. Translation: CASSTPGQGNGQPQHF.

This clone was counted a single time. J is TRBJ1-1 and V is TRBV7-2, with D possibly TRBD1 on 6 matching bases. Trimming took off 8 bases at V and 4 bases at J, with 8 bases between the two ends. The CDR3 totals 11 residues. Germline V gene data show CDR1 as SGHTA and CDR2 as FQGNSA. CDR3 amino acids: CASPGATEAFF. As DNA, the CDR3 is TGTGCCAGCCCAGGGGCCACTGAAGCTTTCTTT.

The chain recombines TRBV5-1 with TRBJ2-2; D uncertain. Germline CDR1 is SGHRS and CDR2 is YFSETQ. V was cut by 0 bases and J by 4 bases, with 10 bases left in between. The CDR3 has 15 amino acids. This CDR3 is CASSLDPRGTGELFF. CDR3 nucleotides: TGCGCCAGCAGCTTGGATCCCCGAGGCACCGGGGAGCTGTTTTTT.

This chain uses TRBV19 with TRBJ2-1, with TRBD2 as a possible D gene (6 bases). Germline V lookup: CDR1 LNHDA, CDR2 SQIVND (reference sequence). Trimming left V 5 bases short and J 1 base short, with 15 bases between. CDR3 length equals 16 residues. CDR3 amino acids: CASSLGGALSYNEQFF. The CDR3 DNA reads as TGTGCCAGTAGTCTTGGAGGGGCACTATCCTACAATGAGCAGTTCTTC. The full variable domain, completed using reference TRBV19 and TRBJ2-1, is DGGITQSPKYLFRKEGQNVTLSCEQNLNHDAMYWYRQDPGQGLRLIYYSQIVNDFQKGDIAEGYSVSREKKESFPLTVTSAQKNPTAFYLCASSLGGALSYNEQFFGPGTRLTVL.